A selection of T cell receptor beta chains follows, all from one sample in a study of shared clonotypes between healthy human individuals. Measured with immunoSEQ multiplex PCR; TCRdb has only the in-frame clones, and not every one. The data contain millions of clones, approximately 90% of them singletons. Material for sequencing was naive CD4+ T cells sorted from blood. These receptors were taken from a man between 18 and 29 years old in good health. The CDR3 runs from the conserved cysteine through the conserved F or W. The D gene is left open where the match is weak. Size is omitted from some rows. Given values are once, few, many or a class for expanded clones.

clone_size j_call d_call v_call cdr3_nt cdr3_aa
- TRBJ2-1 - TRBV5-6 TGTGCCAGCAGCTTAGATACGTCACAAGGGCAGTTCTTC CASSLDTSQGQFF
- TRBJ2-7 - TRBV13 TGTGCCAGCAGCTCGGCCCCTAGCGTGTCCTACGAGCAGTACTTC CASSSAPSVSYEQYF
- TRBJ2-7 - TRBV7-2 TGTGCCAGCAGCTTAAGGGACGCGACCGAGCAGTACTTC CASSLRDATEQYF
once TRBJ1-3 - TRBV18 TGTGCCAGCTCATTCGACAGGCGTAGGAACACCATATATTTT CASSFDRRRNTIYF
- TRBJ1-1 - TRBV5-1 TGCGCCAGCAGCACCGGACAGATGACTGAAGCTTTCTTT CASSTGQMTEAFF
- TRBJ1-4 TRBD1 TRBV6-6 TGTGCCAGCAGTGCGCCGGACAGGGTTAGGGACGAAAAACTGTTTTTT CASSAPDRVRDEKLFF
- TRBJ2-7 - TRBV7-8 TGTGCCAGCAGCGTCGCAGGCGGGCTCTACGAGCAGTACTTC CASSVAGGLYEQYF
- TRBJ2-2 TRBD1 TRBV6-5 TGTGCCAGCAGTCGGACAGGCATTACCGGGGAGCTGTTTTTT CASSRTGITGELFF
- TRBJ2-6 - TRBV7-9 TGTGCCAGCAGCTTTCAGGGTGATGTCTCTGGGGCCAACGTCCTGACTTTC CASSFQGDVSGANVLTF
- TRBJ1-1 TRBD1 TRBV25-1 TGTGCCAGCAGACGACAGGGGGCTGTTTACACTGAAGCTTTCTTT CASRRQGAVYTEAFF
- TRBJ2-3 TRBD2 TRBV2 TGTGCCAGCAGTGAAAGAGCGGGGGGGCTAGATACGCAGTATTTT CASSERAGGLDTQYF
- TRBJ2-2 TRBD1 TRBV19 TGTGCCAGTAGCCAAGACAGGGTGGGCACCGGGGAGCTGTTTTTT CASSQDRVGTGELFF
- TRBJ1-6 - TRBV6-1 TGTGCCAGCAGTGGGCGATCGGGAGACCCAAATTCACCCCTCCACTTT CASSGRSGDPNSPLHF
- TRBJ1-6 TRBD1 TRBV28 TGTGCCAGCAGTCCCCCCCGGGACAGGGTATCACCCCTCCACTTT CASSPPRDRVSPLHF
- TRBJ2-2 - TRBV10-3 TGTGCCATCAGTTCGGGGTCAGTGGCCGGGGAGCTGTTTTTT CAISSGSVAGELFF
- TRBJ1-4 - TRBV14 TGTGCCAGCAGCCGGTGGGGTGGAGAAAAACTGTTTTTT CASSRWGGEKLFF
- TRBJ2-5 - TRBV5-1 TGCGCCAGCAGCTGGGAAGAACAAGAGACCCAGTACTTC CASSWEEQETQYF
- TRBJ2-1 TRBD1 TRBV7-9 TGTGCCAGCAGCTTAGGCAGGGGGCAAGACAATGAGCAGTTCTTC CASSLGRGQDNEQFF
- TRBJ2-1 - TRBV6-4 TGTGCCAGCAGTGCAGCAGGGGCTTTAGGTCACAATGAGCAGTTCTTC CASSAAGALGHNEQFF
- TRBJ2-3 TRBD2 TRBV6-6 TGTGCCAGCAGTCCGACTAGCAACACAGATACGCAGTATTTT CASSPTSNTDTQYF
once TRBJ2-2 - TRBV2 TGTGCCAGCAGTGAATGGGCCGACGGGGAGCTGTTTTTT CASSEWADGELFF
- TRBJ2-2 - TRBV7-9 TGTGCCAGCAGCTTCGCGAACCCTTACACCGGGGAGCTGTTTTTT CASSFANPYTGELFF
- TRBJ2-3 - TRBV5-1 TGCGCCAGCAGCTTGAGGAGTGGGGATACGCAGTATTTT CASSLRSGDTQYF
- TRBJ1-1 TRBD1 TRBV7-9 TGTGCCAGCAGCTTATCGGGACAGGTCGCCCCTGAAGCTTTCTTT CASSLSGQVAPEAFF
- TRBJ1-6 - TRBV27 TGTGCCAGCAGTCGCCCCACAGGGACGGCTCCAACAGCATATAATTCACCCCTCCACTTT CASSRPTGTAPTAYNSPLHF
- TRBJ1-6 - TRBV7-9 TGTGCCAGCAGCTTAGTGCTGGGGAACTCACCCCTCCACTTT CASSLVLGNSPLHF
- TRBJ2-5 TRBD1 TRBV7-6 TGTGCCAGCAGCTCCCAAAACAGGGGAACAGAGACCCAGTACTTC CASSSQNRGTETQYF
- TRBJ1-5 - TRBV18 TGTGCCAGCTCACACCGGGACAAGGTTTCTAGCAATCAGCCCCAGCATTTT CASSHRDKVSSNQPQHF
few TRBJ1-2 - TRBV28 TGTGCCAGCCATTCTGGGCAGAGGAGCTATGGCTACACCTTC CASHSGQRSYGYTF
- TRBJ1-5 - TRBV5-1 TGCGCCAGCAGCGGGGGGGGTGCAAATCAGCCCCAGCATTTT CASSGGGANQPQHF
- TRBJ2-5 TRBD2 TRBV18 TGTGCCAGCTCACCACCGATACGCGGGAGCACGCAAGAGACCCAGTACTTC CASSPPIRGSTQETQYF
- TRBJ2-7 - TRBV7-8 TGTGCCAGCAGCCCCCATTTATACCAAAGCTCCTACGAGCAGTACTTC CASSPHLYQSSYEQYF
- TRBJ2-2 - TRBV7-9 TGTGCCAGCCAGGGCGGGGAGCTGTTTTTT CASQGGELFF
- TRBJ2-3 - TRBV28 TGTGCCAGCAGTTTAATCGGGGGCAGTGCGCAGTATTTT CASSLIGGSAQYF
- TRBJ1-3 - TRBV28 TGTGCCAGCAGCTCCGTTCCGTACTCTGGAAACACCATATATTTT CASSSVPYSGNTIYF
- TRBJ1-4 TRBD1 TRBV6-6 TGTGCCAGCAGTTTGACAGGGGGCAGTGAAAAACTGTTTTTT CASSLTGGSEKLFF
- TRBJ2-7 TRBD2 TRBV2 TGTGCCAGCAGACCCACTAGCGGGAGCTACGAGCAGTACTTC CASRPTSGSYEQYF
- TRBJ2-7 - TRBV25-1 TGTGCCAGCAGTGAACAGGGTTCCTACGAGCAGTACTTC CASSEQGSYEQYF
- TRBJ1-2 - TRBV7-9 TGTGCCAGCAGCCTGGACAGTCAGGGGAACTATGGCTACACCTTC CASSLDSQGNYGYTF
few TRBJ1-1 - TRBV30 TGTGCCTGGAGGAGGAGTACTGAAGCTTTCTTT CAWRRSTEAFF
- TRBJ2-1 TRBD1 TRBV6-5 TGTGCCAGCACCCCGGACAGGGCGCGGAATGAGCAGTTCTTC CASTPDRARNEQFF
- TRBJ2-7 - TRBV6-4 TGTGCCAGCAGTCCAGGCCCATCCTACGAGCAGTACTTC CASSPGPSYEQYF
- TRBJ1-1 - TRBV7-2 TGTGCCAGCAGCTCTTTCGATCAGGCTTTCTTT CASSSFDQAFF
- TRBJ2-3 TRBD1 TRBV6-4 TGTGCCAGCAGTGTAGGACAGGGGGTCGGTACGCAGTATTTT CASSVGQGVGTQYF
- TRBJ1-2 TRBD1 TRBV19 TGTGCCAGTAGTAGAATGGGTACAGGGGACTATGGCTACACCTTC CASSRMGTGDYGYTF
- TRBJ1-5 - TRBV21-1 TGTGCCAGCAGCAAAGGGGGGCCAGGGAATCAGCCCCAGCATTTT CASSKGGPGNQPQHF
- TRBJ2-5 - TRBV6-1 TGTGCCAGCAGTGAATCTAGTCCTCGAGAGACCCAGTACTTC CASSESSPRETQYF
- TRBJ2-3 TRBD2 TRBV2 TGTGCCAGCAGGAGACTAGCGGGAGGCACAGATACGCAGTATTTT CASRRLAGGTDTQYF
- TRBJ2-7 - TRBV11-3 TGTGCCAGCAGCTTAGGCCTAATTGGATCCTACGAGCAGTACTTC CASSLGLIGSYEQYF
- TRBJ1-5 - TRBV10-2 TGCGCCAGCTCCCCCGAGGGGCGCGGCAATCAGCCCCAGCATTTT CASSPEGRGNQPQHF
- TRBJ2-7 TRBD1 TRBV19 TGTGCCAGTAGGATGAATAACAGGGGGTCCTACGAGCAGTACTTC CASRMNNRGSYEQYF
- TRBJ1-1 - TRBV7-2 TGTGCCAGCAGCTCAAGGGCTGGACTGGCGGAAGCTTTCTTT CASSSRAGLAEAFF
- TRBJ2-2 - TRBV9 TGTGCCAGCAGCGTAGGGACACTCAACACCGGGGAGCTGTTTTTT CASSVGTLNTGELFF
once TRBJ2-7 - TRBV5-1 TGCGCCAGCAGGGCCGGGAATTCCTACGAGCAGTACTTC CASRAGNSYEQYF
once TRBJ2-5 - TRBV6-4 TGTGCCGGCCTAGGAAGCAGGGTCGGAGAGACCCAGTACTTC CAGLGSRVGETQYF
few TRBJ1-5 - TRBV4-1 TGCGCCAGCAGCCAAGGAGTAGGGAATCGGGATCAGCCCCAGCATTTT CASSQGVGNRDQPQHF
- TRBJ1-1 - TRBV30 TGTGCCTGGAGTTTCCTTCGAGGGGCCCAAGGTGGAGCTTTCTTT CAWSFLRGAQGGAFF
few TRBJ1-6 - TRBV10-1 TGCGCCAGCAGTCAGGGGAATTCACCCCTCCACTTT CASSQGNSPLHF